This TCR beta chain was found in a study of blood T cell repertoires in COVID-19. Study in general: Specimens from acute and convalescent COVID-19 originated in the United States, Italy and Spain. In each case, the material was cDNA or gDNA derived from T cells, B-cell-depleted T cells, or PBMCs.

Clones were read by immunoSEQ multiplex PCR, and TCRdb kept only the in-frame ones, dropping some. In the table there are some 200,000 clones, 82% of which are singletons. This CDR3 comprises 15 residues. Germline lookup yields CDR1 MNHEY and CDR2 SVGAGI. The germline V and J ends were trimmed by 6 bases and 6 bases, with 18 bases remaining between them. Material: peripheral blood. This sequence originates from a human donor with acute or convalescent COVID-19. The donor label of this sample is uncertain. This rearrangement joins TRBV6-5 to TRBJ1-5, with D perhaps matching TRBD1 (5 bases). CDR3 coding DNA: TGTGCCAGCAGCCCCGGTTGGGGCGCGAGTCAGCCCCAGCATTTT. Residues: CASSPGWGASQPQHF.